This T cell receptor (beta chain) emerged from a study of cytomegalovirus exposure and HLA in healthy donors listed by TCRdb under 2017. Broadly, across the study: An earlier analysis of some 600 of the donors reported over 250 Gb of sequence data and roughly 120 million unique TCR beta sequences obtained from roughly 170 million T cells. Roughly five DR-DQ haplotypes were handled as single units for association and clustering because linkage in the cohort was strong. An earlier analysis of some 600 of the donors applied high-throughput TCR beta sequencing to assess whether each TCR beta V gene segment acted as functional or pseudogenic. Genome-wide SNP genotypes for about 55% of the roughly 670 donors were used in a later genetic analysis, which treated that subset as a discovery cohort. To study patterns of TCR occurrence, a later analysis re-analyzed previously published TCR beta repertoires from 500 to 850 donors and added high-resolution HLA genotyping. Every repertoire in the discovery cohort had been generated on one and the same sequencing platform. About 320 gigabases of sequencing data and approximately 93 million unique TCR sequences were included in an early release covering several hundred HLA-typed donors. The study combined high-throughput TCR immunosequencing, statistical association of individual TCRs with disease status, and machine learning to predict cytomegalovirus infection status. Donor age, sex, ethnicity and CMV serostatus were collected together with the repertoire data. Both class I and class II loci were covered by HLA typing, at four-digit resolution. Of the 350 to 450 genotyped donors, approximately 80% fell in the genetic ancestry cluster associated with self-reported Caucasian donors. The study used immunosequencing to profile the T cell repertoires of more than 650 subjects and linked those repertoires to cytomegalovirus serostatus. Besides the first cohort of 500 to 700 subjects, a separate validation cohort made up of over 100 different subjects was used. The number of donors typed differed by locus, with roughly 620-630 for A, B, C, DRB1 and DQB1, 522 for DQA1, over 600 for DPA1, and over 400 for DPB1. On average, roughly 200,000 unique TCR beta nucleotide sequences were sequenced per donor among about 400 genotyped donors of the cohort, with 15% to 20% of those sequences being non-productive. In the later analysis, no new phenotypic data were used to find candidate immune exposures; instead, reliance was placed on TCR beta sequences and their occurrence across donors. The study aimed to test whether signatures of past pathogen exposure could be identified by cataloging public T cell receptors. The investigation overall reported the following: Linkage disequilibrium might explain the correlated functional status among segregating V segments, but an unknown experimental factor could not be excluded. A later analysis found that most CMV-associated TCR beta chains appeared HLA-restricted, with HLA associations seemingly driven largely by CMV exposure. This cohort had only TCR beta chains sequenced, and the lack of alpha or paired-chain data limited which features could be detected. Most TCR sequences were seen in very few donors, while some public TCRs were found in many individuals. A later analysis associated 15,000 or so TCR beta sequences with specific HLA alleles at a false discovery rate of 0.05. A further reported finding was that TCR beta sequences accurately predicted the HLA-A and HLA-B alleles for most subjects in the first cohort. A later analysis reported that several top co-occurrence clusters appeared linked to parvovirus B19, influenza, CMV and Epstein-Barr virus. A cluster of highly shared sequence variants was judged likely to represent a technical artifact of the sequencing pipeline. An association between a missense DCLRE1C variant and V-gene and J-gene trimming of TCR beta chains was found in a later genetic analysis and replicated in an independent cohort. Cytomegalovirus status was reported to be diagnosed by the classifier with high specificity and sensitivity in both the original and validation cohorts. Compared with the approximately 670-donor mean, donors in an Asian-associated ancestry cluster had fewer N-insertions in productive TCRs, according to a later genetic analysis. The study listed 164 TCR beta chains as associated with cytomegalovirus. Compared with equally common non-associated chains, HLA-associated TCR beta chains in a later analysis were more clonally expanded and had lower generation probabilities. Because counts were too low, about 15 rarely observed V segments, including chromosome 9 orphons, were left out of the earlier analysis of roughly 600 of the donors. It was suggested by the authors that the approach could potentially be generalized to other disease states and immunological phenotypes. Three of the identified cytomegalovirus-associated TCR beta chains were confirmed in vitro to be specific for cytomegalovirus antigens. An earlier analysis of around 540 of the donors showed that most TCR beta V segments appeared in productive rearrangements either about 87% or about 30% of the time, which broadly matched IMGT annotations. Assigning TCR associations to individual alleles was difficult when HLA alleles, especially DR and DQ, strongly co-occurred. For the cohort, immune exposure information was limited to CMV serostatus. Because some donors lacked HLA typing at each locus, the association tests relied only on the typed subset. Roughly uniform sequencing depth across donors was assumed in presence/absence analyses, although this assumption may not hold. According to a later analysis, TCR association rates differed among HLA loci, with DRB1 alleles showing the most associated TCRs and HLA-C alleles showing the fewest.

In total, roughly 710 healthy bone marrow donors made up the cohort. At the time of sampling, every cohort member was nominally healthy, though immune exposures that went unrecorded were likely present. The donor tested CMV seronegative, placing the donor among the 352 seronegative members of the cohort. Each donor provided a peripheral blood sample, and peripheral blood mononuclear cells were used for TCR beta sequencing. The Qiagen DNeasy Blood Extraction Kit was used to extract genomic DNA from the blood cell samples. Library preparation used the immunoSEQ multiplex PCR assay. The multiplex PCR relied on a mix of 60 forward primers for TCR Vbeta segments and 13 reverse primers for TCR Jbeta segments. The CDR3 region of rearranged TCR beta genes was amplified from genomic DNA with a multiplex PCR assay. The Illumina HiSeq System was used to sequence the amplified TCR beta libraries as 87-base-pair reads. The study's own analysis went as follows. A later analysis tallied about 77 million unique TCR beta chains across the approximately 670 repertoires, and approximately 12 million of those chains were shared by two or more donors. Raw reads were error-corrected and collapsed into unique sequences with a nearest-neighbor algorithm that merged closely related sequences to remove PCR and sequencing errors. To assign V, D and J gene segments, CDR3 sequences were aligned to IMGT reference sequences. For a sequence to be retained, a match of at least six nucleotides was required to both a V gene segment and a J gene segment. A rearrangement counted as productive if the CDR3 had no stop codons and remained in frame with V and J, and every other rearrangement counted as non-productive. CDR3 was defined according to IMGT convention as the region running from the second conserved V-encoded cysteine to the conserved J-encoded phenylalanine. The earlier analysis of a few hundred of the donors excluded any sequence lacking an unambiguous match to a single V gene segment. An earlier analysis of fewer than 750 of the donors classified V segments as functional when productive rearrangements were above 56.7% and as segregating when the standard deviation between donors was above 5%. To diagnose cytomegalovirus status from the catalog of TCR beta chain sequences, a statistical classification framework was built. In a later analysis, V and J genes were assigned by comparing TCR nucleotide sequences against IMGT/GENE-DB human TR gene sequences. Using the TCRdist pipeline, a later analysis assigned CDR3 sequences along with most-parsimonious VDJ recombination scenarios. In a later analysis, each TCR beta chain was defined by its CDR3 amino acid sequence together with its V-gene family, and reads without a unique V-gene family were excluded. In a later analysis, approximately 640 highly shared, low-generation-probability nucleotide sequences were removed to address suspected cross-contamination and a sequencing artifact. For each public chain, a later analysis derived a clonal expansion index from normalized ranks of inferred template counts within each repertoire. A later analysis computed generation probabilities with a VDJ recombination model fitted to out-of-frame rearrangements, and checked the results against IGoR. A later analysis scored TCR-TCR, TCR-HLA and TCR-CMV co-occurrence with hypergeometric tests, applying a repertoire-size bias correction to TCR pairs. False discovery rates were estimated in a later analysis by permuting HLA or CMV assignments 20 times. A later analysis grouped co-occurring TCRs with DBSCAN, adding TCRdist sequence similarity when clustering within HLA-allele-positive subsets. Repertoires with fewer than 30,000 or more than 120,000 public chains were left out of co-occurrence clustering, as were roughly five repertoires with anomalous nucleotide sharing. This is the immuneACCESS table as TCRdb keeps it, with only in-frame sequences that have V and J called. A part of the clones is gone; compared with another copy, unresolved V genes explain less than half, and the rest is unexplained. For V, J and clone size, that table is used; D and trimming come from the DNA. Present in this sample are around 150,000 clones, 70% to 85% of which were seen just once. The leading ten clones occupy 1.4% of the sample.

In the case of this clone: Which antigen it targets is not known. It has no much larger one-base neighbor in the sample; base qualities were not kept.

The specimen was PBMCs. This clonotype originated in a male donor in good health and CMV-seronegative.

The nucleotide sequence reads as follows: TGTGCCAGCAGCTTATTGGCCAGCGGGTCCTACAATGAGCAGTTCTTC. This is translated as CASSLLASGSYNEQFF. Recombination joined TRBV7-3 with TRBJ2-1; TRBD2 is a possible D gene, resting on 6 matching bases. The CDR3 has 16 amino acids, counting the end cysteine and phenylalanine. Just the 48-base CDR3 DNA is kept, in frame starting at base 1. V is pared back by 2 bases and J by 1 base, with 12 bases lying between the germline termini. The germline V gene provides CDR1 SGHTA and CDR2 FQGTGA.